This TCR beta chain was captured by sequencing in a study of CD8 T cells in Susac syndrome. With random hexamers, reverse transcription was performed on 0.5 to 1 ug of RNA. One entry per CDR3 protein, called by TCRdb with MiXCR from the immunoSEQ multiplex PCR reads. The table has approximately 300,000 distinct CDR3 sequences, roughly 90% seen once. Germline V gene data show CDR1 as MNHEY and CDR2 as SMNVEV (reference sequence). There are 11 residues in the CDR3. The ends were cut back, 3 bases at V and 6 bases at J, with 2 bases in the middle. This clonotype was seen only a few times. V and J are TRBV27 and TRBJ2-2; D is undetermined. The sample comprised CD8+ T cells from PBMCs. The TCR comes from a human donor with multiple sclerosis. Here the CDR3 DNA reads TGTGCCAGCAGTTTCGCCGGGGAGCTGTTTTTT. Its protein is CASSFAGELFF.